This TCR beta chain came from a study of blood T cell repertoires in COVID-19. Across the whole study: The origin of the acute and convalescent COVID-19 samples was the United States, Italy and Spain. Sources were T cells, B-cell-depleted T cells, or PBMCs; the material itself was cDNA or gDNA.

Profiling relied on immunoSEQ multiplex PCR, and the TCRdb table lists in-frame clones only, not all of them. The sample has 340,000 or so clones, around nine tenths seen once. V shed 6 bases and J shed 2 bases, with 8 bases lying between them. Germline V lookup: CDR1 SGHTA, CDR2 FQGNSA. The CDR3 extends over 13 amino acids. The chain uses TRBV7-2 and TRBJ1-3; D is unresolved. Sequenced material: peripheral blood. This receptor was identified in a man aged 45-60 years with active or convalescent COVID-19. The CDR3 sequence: CASSQLAGNTIYF. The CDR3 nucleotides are TGTGCCAGCAGTCAACTCGCTGGAAACACCATATATTTT. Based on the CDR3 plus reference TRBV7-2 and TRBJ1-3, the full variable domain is GAGVSQSPSNKVTEKGKDVELRCDPISGHTALYWYRQSLGQGLEFLIYFQGNSAPDKSGLPSDRFSAERTGGSVSTLTIQRTQQEDSAVYLCASSQLAGNTIYFGEGSWLTVV.